A single sample is the source of the 11 T cell receptor beta chains below, sequenced in a study of T cell changes during pregnancy in multiple sclerosis. TCRdb's table, derived via immunoSEQ multiplex PCR, lists solely in-frame clones and lacks some. The data contain 60,000 to 65,000 clones, approximately 92% of them singletons. This specimen consisted of peripheral blood, obtained in the second trimester of pregnancy. All receptors derive from a female donor with multiple sclerosis, enrolled in a pregnancy study.

V usage is TRBV11-2 and J usage is TRBJ2-7, with 7 bases aligning to TRBD2. CDR3 length equals 17 residues. The V gene end was trimmed by 3 bases and the J gene end by 5 bases; junction bases not matched to a gene: 16. The germline V gene encodes CDR1 SGHAT and CDR2 FQNNGV. CDR3 coding DNA: TGTGCCAGCAGCTTTTCCGGTCGGGGGGAGGGCCGAAACGAGCAGTACTTC. This codes for CASSFSGRGEGRNEQYF.

The chain uses TRBV7-2 and TRBJ2-3; TRBD2 aligns across 13 bases. Germline values: CDR1 SGHTA, CDR2 FQGNSA. J lost 0 bases, V lost 5 bases, and 2 bases had no gene match. This CDR3 comprises 16 residues. The CDR3 DNA sequence: TGTGCCAGCAGCCCGGGACTAGCGGGAAGCACAGATACGCAGTATTTT. Its protein is CASSPGLAGSTDTQYF.

The V and J genes are TRBV19 and TRBJ2-1; 10 bases are a match to TRBD2. The germline CDR1 and CDR2 sequences are LNHDA and SQIVND (reference sequence). CDR3 length: 21 amino acids. Trimming took 5 bases from V and 7 from J; bases not matched to a gene: 26. Here the CDR3 DNA reads TGTGCCAGTAGTTCAATCTGGGTCCGGAGAAAGCGGGAGGGTGTTTTGAATGAGCAGTTCTTC. It yields the protein CASSSIWVRRKREGVLNEQFF. Drawing the rest from reference TRBV19 and TRBJ2-1, the complete variable domain is DGGITQSPKYLFRKEGQNVTLSCEQNLNHDAMYWYRQDPGQGLRLIYYSQIVNDFQKGDIAEGYSVSREKKESFPLTVTSAQKNPTAFYLCASSSIWVRRKREGVLNEQFFGPGTRLTVL.

The DNA for the CDR3 is TGTGCCAGCAGTTTTCCGACTAGTCGGACGCAGTATTTT. Its protein product is CASSFPTSRTQYF. The chain employs TRBV28 and TRBJ2-3; a possible D gene is TRBD2 (6 bases). In germline, CDR1 is MDHEN, CDR2 SYDVKM. Trimming removed 3 bases from V and 9 bases from J, with 13 bases in between. The CDR3 sequence is 13 residues long. The full variable domain, with the rest looked up from reference TRBV28 and TRBJ2-3, is DVKVTQSSRYLVKRTGEKVFLECVQDMDHENMFWYRQDPGLGLRLIYFSYDVKMKEKGDIPEGYSVSREKKERFSLILESASTNQTSMYLCASSFPTSRTQYFGPGTRLTVL.

This sequence joins TRBV7-6 and TRBJ1-3, with no clear D. The CDR3 runs to 17 residues. In germline, CDR1 is SGHVS, CDR2 FNYEAQ. With 2 bases removed from V and 0 bases from J, the gap between germline ends came to 14 bases. CDR3 nucleotides: TGTGCCAGCAGCTTAAGGGAGCTGTCAAACTCTGGAAACACCATATATTTT. Encoded protein: CASSLRELSNSGNTIYF.

This clone has more than one count but fewer than ten. J is TRBJ2-7 and V is TRBV18, with 8 bases aligning to TRBD2. V lost 3 bases and J lost 3; bases outside the gene matches: 7. The CDR3 length is 15 residues. Per germline, CDR1 KGHSH and CDR2 LQKENI. The CDR3 sequence: CASSPSGMVVYEQYF. CDR3 bases: TGTGCCAGCTCACCTAGCGGGATGGTGGTCTACGAGCAGTACTTC.

The V and J genes are TRBV7-9 and TRBJ2-7; the D gene is possibly TRBD2 (6 bases). Germline V lookup: CDR1 SEHNR, CDR2 FQNEAQ (reference sequence). Trimming left V 5 bases short and J 0 bases short, with 11 bases between. The CDR3 runs 14 residues. CDR3 bases: TGTGCCAGCAGCCCCGGGGGACTCTCCTACGAGCAGTACTTC. This codes for CASSPGGLSYEQYF.

A remark on this clone: Compared with germline, one end of the junction differs, possibly owing to a read error. The chain is built from TRBV7-7 and TRBJ2-1; D perhaps matches TRBD2 (5 bases). Germline lookup yields CDR1 SSHAT and CDR2 FNYEAQ (reference sequence). The CDR3 contains 13 residues. The CDR3 bases are TGTGCTAGCAGCTTAGATATACGGAGGTCGCAGTTCTTC. Its protein product is CASSLDIRRSQFF.

This rearrangement joins TRBV6-5 to TRBJ1-5, with D possibly TRBD1 on 6 matching bases. V was shortened by 2 bases and J by 4 bases, with 9 bases between the two germline ends. Germline V gene lookup returns CDR1 MNHEY and CDR2 SVGAGI. The CDR3 contains 14 residues. The CDR3 coding sequence is TGTGCCAGCAGTTACGGGACACCGAATCAGCCCCAGCATTTT. Its translation: CASSYGTPNQPQHF.

V is TRBV25-1 and J is TRBJ1-3; D is unresolved. The CDR3 totals 15 residues. CDR1 is MGHDK and CDR2 is SYGVNS in the germline V gene. V lost 4 bases and J lost 4, with 14 bases in between. As DNA, the CDR3 is TGTGCCAGCAGTGCATCCAAGACAATAGGAAACACCATATATTTT. It encodes CASSASKTIGNTIYF.

The genes are TRBV5-1 and TRBJ2-3; D unresolved. The germline V and J ends were trimmed by 0 bases and 1 base, with 9 bases remaining between them. The CDR3 sequence is 15 residues long. CDR1 is SGHRS and CDR2 is YFSETQ in the germline V gene. CDR3 sequence (DNA): TGCGCCAGCAGCTTGGCCGGAGAGGGCACAGATACGCAGTATTTT. Amino acid sequence: CASSLAGEGTDTQYF.